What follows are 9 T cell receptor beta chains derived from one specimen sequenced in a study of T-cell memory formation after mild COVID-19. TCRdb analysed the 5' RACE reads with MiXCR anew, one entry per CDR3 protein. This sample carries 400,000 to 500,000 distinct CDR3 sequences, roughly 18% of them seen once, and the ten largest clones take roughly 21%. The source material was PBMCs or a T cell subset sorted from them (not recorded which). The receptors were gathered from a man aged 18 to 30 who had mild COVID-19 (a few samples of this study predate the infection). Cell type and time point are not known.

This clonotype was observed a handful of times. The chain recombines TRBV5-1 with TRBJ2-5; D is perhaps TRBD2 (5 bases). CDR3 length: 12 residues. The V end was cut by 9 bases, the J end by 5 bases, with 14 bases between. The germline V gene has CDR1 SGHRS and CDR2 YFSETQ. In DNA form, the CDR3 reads TGCGCCATCGCTGCGGGCGTTGAGACCCAGTACTTC. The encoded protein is CAIAAGVETQYF.

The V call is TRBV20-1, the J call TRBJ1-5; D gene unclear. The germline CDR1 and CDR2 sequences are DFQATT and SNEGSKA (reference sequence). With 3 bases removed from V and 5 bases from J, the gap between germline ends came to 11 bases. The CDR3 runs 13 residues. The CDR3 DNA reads TGCAGTGCTAGTAACAGTCCCGATCAGCCCCAGCATTTT. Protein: CSASNSPDQPQHF.

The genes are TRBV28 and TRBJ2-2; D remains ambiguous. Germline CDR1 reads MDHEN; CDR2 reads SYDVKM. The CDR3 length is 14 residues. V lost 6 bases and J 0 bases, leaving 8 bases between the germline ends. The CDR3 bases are TGTGCCAGCAGCCCACAAACGAACACCGGGGAGCTGTTTTTT. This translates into CASSPQTNTGELFF. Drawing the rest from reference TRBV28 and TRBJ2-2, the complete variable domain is DVKVTQSSRYLVKRTGEKVFLECVQDMDHENMFWYRQDPGLGLRLIYFSYDVKMKEKGDIPEGYSVSREKKERFSLILESASTNQTSMYLCASSPQTNTGELFFGEGSRLTVL.

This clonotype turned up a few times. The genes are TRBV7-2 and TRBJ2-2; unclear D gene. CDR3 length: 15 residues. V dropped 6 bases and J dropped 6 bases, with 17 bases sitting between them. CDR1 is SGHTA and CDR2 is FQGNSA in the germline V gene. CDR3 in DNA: TGTGCCAGCAGGGTAATAGATTCCGGCGCCGGGGAGCTGTTTTTT. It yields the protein CASRVIDSGAGELFF.

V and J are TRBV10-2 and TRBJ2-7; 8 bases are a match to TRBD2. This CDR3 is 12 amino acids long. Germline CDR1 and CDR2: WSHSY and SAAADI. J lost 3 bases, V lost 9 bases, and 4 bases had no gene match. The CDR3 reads CARAGGIYEQYV. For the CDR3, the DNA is TGCGCCAGGGCGGGGGGTATCTACGAGCAGTACGTC.

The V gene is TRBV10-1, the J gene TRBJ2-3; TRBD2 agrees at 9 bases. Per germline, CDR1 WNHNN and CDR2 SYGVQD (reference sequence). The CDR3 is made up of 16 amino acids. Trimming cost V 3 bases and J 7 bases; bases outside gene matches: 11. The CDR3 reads CASSDVQRGVVNTQYF. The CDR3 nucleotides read TGCGCCAGCAGTGATGTCCAGCGGGGGGTTGTGAATACGCAGTATTTT.

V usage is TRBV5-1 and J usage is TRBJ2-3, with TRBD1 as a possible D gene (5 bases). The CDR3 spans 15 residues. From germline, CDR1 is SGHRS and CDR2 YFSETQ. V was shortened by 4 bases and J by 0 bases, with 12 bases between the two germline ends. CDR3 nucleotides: TGCGCCAGCAGCATGACAGACTCTAGCACAGATACGCAGTATTTT. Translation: CASSMTDSSTDTQYF.

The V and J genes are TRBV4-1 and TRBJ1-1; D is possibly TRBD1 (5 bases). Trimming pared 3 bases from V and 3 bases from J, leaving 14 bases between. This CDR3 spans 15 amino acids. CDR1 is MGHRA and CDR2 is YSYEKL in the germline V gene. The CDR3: CASSQERTRYTEAFF. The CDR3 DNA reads TGCGCCAGCAGCCAGGAACGGACACGGTACACTGAAGCTTTCTTT.

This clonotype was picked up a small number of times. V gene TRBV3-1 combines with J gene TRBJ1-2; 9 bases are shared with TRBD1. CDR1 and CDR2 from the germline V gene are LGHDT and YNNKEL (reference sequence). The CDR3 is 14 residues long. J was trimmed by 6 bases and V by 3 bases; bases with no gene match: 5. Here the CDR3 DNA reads TGTGCCAGCAGCCATACAGGGGGCAAGCATGGCTACACCTTC. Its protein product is CASSHTGGKHGYTF.